The next 19 T cell receptor beta chains were all read from a single sample in a study of control samples from healthy donors and cancer patients (dated by TCRdb to 2018 to 2020). Receptor libraries were prepared by the immunoSEQ multiplex PCR assay. In its TCRdb copy, this immuneACCESS table keeps in-frame sequences only and misses some clones. Where compared with another copy, unresolved V genes explain less than half of these, and the others have no known cause. Here the sample has approximately 150,000 clones; roughly 89% occur a single time. More than 6.5% of the sample rests with the top ten. The sample taken for sequencing was blood. The receptors come from a man younger than 35 in good health.

This chain joins TRBV9 and TRBJ1-3; D is undetermined. Germline V gives CDR1 SGDLS, CDR2 YYNGEE. Trimming left V 0 bases short and J 2 bases short, with 12 bases between. The CDR3 consists of 16 residues. The CDR3 loop reads CASSVGDGRTGNTIYF. The CDR3 DNA reads TGTGCCAGCAGCGTAGGAGATGGACGAACTGGAAACACCATATATTTT.

The chain carries TRBV25-1 and TRBJ1-1; D may be TRBD1 (6 bases). Germline assignment: CDR1 MGHDK and CDR2 SYGVNS. This CDR3 is 12 amino acids long. V lost 4 bases and J 8 bases, leaving 11 bases between the germline ends. The CDR3 protein is CASSGTVAEAFF. In nucleotides, the CDR3 is TGTGCCAGCAGTGGGACAGTTGCGGAAGCTTTCTTT. The full variable domain, in which reference TRBV25-1 and TRBJ1-1 provide the parts outside the CDR3, is EADIYQTPRYLVIGTGKKITLECSQTMGHDKMYWYQQDPGMELHLIHYSYGVNSTEKGDLSSESTVSRIRTEHFPLTLESARPSHTSQYLCASSGTVAEAFFGQGTRLTVV.

The J gene is TRBJ1-1, the V gene TRBV29-1; D not certain. Trimming took off 5 bases at V and 3 bases at J, with 13 bases between the two ends. CDR3 length equals 13 residues. From germline, CDR1 is SQVTM and CDR2 ANQGSEA. DNA for the CDR3: TGCAGCGTTTTAATGCCTGGGGACACTGAAGCTTTCTTT. Protein product: CSVLMPGDTEAFF.

The chain recombines TRBV3-1 (or the pseudogene TRBV3-2) with TRBJ2-7, with 10 positions matching TRBD1. V lost 1 base and J lost 3; bases outside the gene matches: 9. CDR1 is LGHDT and CDR2 is YNNKEL in the germline V gene (reference sequence). The CDR3 is made up of 17 amino acids. The CDR3 region has the DNA TGTGCCAGCAGCCAAGGGGACAGGGGACCGCGCGGCTACGAGCAGTACTTC. Translated, it gives CASSQGDRGPRGYEQYF.

V usage is TRBV9 and J usage is TRBJ2-1, with a possible D match to TRBD2 (5 bases). Germline V gene data show CDR1 as SGDLS and CDR2 as YYNGEE. The ends were cut back, 0 bases at V and 5 bases at J, with 15 bases in the middle. The CDR3 consists of 16 residues. Here the CDR3 reads CASSVASETINNEQFF. The CDR3 nucleotides read TGTGCCAGCAGCGTAGCTTCGGAGACTATTAACAATGAGCAGTTCTTC.

The rearrangement uses TRBV5-4 and TRBJ1-2; D is uncertain. The V gene lost 0 bases and the J gene lost 7 bases, with 7 bases spanning the gap. The CDR3 is 12 amino acids. Germline-derived CDR1 and CDR2 are SGHNT and YYREEE (reference sequence). CDR3 region: CASSLAGIGYTF. The CDR3 nucleotides are TGTGCCAGCAGCTTGGCTGGGATTGGCTACACCTTC.

V and J are TRBV7-8 and TRBJ1-6, with 11 nucleotides matching TRBD1. The V and J ends lost 1 base and 14 bases, in that order; junction bases with no gene match: 13. Germline V gene sequence: CDR1 SGHVS, CDR2 FQNEAQ. There are 17 residues in the CDR3. The CDR3: CASSLETGTGGLETLHF. The CDR3 coding sequence is TGTGCCAGCAGCTTAGAAACCGGGACAGGGGGTTTGGAGACCCTCCACTTT. Full variable domain (rest looked up from reference TRBV7-8 and TRBJ1-6): GAGVSQSPRYKVAKRGQDVALRCDPISGHVSLFWYQQALGQGPEFLTYFQNEAQLDKSGLPSDRFFAERPEGSVSTLKIQRTQQEDSAVYLCASSLETGTGGLETLHFGNGTRLTVT.

The chain links TRBV9 to TRBJ1-3; D is unresolved. The ends were cut back, 3 bases at V and 2 bases at J, with 15 bases in the middle. This CDR3 region has 16 residues. The germline V gene has CDR1 SGDLS and CDR2 YYNGEE. CDR3 amino acids: CASSAALGLTGNTIYF. The CDR3 coding sequence is TGTGCCAGCAGCGCAGCGCTGGGATTAACTGGAAACACCATATATTTT. Variable domain in full (rest from reference TRBV9 and TRBJ1-3): DSGVTQTPKHLITATGQRVTLRCSPRSGDLSVYWYQQSLDQGLQFLIQYYNGEERAKGNILERFSAQQFPDLHSELNLSSLELGDSALYFCASSAALGLTGNTIYFGEGSWLTVV.

This clone was seen more than once but under ten times. The CDR3 nucleotides are TGTGCCAGCAGCTGGACAGGGAAAGGAAATCAGCCCCAGCATTTT. Amino acids: CASSWTGKGNQPQHF. V usage is TRBV7-9 and J usage is TRBJ1-5; 8 positions agree with TRBD1. CDR1 SEHNR and CDR2 FQNEAQ come from the germline V gene (reference sequence). With V trimmed by 4 bases and J by 4 bases, 6 bases remained unmatched. The CDR3 is 15 residues long.

The rearrangement joins TRBV7-9 to TRBJ2-7; perhaps TRBD2 as D (7 bases). Germline V CDR1 and CDR2: SEHNR, FQNEAQ (reference sequence). Trimming left V 4 bases short and J 2 bases short, with 12 bases between. The CDR3 sequence is 14 residues long. Here the CDR3 reads CASSWGGGAYEQYF. The CDR3 DNA reads TGTGCCAGCAGCTGGGGGGGCGGAGCCTACGAGCAGTACTTC.

This chain links TRBV7-9 with TRBJ2-7; D unresolved. The CDR3 is 14 residues long. CDR1 and CDR2 (germline): SEHNR, FQNEAQ (reference sequence). Trimming removed 2 bases from V and 6 bases from J, with 14 bases in between. The CDR3 nucleotides are TGTGCCAGCAGCTTACCAGTAATAACCCCCGAGCAGTACTTC. This codes for CASSLPVITPEQYF.

CDR3: CASSLGQGLEQYF. Here the CDR3 DNA reads TGTGCCAGCAGTCTCGGACAGGGGCTCGAGCAGTACTTC. The chain joins TRBV7-9 to TRBJ2-7; 9 nucleotides align to TRBD1. Germline V gene lookup returns CDR1 SEHNR and CDR2 FQNEAQ (reference sequence). This CDR3 contains 13 residues. The V and J ends lost 6 bases and 6 bases, in that order; junction bases with no gene match: 6.

The chain carries TRBV6-2 or TRBV6-3 and TRBJ2-2; the match to TRBD1 covers 8 bases. This CDR3 has 15 residues. The V segment lost 6 bases and the J segment 2 bases; nucleotides outside the gene matches: 5. Germline V gene data show CDR1 as MNHEY and CDR2 as SVGEGT. In DNA, the CDR3 is TGTGCCAGCAGCCCCGGGACAGGAAACACCGGGGAGCTGTTTTTT. Translated, it gives CASSPGTGNTGELFF.

CDR3 loop: CASSPSGVDYGYTF. DNA of the CDR3: TGTGCCAGCAGCCCGTCGGGGGTGGACTATGGCTACACCTTC. The chain has TRBV6-5 and TRBJ1-2; possibly TRBD1 for D (5 bases). In germline, CDR1 is MNHEY, CDR2 SVGAGI. V lost 6 bases and J lost 3, with 14 bases in between. CDR3 size: 14 residues.

This chain joins TRBV6-5 and TRBJ2-1; D perhaps matches TRBD1 (6 bases). V was pared by 6 bases and J by 2 bases, with 14 bases between. The CDR3 extends over 15 amino acids. Germline CDR1 reads MNHEY; CDR2 reads SVGAGI. The CDR3 loop reads CASSFTGFTYNEQFF. Written as DNA, the CDR3 is TGTGCCAGCAGCTTTACAGGGTTTACCTACAATGAGCAGTTCTTC.

The chain has TRBV6-1 and TRBJ1-2, with D uncertain. The ends were cut back, 2 bases at V and 2 bases at J, with 12 bases in the middle. CDR1 MNHNS and CDR2 SASEGT come from the germline V gene. CDR3 length: 15 amino acids. The CDR3 protein is CASSEHEFSNYGYTF. CDR3 bases: TGTGCCAGCAGTGAACACGAGTTCTCGAACTATGGCTACACCTTC.

The chain combines TRBV7-2 with TRBJ2-2; a weak D match, TRBD2 (7 bases). The V and J ends lost 2 bases and 3 bases respectively, with 10 bases between them. This CDR3 comprises 15 residues. From germline, CDR1 is SGHTA and CDR2 FQGNSA. The CDR3 DNA is TGTGCCAGCAGCTTATCGGGGGGCTACACCGGGGAGCTGTTTTTT. It is translated as CASSLSGGYTGELFF. The full variable domain, completed using reference TRBV7-2 and TRBJ2-2, is GAGVSQSPSNKVTEKGKDVELRCDPISGHTALYWYRQSLGQGLEFLIYFQGNSAPDKSGLPSDRFSAERTGGSVSTLTIQRTQQEDSAVYLCASSLSGGYTGELFFGEGSRLTVL.

The rearrangement uses TRBV5-1 and TRBJ2-2, with 7 bases that match TRBD1. The ends lost 2 bases at V and 4 bases at J; junction bases unmatched: 11. Germline V gene lookup returns CDR1 SGHRS and CDR2 YFSETQ. CDR3 length equals 17 residues. CDR3 sequence (DNA): TGCGCCAGCAGCTTCGAGTCCGGGACAGTTTTCACCGGGGAGCTGTTTTTT. Translated, it gives CASSFESGTVFTGELFF.

V is TRBV18 and J is TRBJ1-5; D ambiguous. Germline CDR1 reads KGHSH; CDR2 reads LQKENI. Trimming left V 2 bases short and J 4 bases short, with 15 bases between. The CDR3 contains 16 residues. The CDR3 region is CASSPFETGLNQPQHF. The CDR3, as DNA: TGTGCCAGCTCACCATTTGAGACTGGGTTAAATCAGCCCCAGCATTTT.